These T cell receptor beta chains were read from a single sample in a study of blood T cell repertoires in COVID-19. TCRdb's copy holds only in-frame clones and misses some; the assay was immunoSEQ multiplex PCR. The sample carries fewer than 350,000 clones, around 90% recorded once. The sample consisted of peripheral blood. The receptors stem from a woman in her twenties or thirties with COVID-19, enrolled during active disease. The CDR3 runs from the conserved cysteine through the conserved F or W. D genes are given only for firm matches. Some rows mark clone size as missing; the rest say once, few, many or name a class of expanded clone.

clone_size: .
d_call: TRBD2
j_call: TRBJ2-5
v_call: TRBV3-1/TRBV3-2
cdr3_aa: CASSQAFADRTSGRPGETQYF
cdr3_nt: TGTGCCAGCAGCCAAGCCTTCGCCGACAGGACTAGCGGGAGGCCGGGGGAGACCCAGTACTTC

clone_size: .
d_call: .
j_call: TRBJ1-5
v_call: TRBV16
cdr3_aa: CASSQLRRSNQPQHF
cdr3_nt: TGTGCCAGCAGCCAACTTAGGAGGAGCAATCAGCCCCAGCATTTT

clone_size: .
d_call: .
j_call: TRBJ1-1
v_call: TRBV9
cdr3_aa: CASSVAHMGAEAFF
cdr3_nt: TGTGCCAGCAGCGTAGCCCACATGGGCGCTGAAGCTTTCTTT

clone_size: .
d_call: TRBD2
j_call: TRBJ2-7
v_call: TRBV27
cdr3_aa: CASSIRLAGGHEQYF
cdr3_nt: TGTGCCAGCAGTATACGACTAGCGGGAGGGCACGAGCAGTACTTC

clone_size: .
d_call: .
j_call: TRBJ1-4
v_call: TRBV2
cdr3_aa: CASSERGTVNEKLFF
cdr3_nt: TGTGCCAGCAGTGAAAGGGGGACGGTGAATGAAAAACTGTTTTTT

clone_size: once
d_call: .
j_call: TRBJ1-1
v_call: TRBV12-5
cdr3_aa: CASGLQGTEAFF
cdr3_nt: TGTGCTAGTGGACTACAGGGAACTGAAGCTTTCTTT

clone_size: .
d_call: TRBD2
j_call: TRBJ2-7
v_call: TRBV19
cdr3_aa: CASSMGLAAYEQYF
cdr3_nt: TGTGCCAGTAGTATGGGACTAGCGGCCTACGAGCAGTACTTC

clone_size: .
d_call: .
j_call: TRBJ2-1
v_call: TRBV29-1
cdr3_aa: CSELSGLSYNEQFF
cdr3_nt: TGCAGCGAGCTGAGCGGCCTCTCCTACAATGAGCAGTTCTTC

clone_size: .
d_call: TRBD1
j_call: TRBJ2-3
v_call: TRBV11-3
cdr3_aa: CASSLTGQGTDTQYF
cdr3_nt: TGTGCCAGCAGCTTAACGGGACAGGGCACAGATACGCAGTATTTT

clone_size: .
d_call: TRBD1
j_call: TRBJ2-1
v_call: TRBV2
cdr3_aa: CASSFDRANYNEQFF
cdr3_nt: TGTGCCAGCAGTTTTGACAGGGCCAACTACAATGAGCAGTTCTTC

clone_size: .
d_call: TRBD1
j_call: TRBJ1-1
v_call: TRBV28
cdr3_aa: CASSLRGLTEAFF
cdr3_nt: TGTGCCAGCAGTTTAAGGGGGCTCACTGAAGCTTTCTTT

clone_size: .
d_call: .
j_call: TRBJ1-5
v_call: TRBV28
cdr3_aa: CASSFYSTGEPQHF
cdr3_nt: TGTGCCAGCAGTTTTTACAGCACGGGAGAGCCCCAGCATTTT

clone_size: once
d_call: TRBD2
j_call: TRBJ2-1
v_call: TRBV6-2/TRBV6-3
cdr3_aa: CASSPGTSGRAGGQQFF
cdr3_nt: TGTGCCAGCAGTCCCGGGACTAGCGGGAGGGCCGGTGGTCAGCAGTTCTTC

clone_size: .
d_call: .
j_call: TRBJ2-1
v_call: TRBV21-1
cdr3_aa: CASSIGGRPNYNEQFF
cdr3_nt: TGTGCCAGCAGCATCGGCGGGAGGCCGAACTACAATGAGCAGTTCTTC

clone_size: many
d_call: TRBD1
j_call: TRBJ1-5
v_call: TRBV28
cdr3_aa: CASSLGRGRGSNQPQHF
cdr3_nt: TGTGCCAGCAGTTTGGGCAGGGGGCGAGGAAGCAATCAGCCCCAGCATTTT

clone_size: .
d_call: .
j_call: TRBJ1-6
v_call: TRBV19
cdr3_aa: CASRARNSPLHF
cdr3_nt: TGTGCCAGTAGGGCGAGGAATTCACCCCTCCACTTT

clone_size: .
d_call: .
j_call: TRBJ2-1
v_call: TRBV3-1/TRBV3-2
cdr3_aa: CASSHRGGATRLNEQFF
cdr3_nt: TGTGCCAGCAGCCATAGGGGAGGAGCGACCCGGCTCAATGAGCAGTTCTTC

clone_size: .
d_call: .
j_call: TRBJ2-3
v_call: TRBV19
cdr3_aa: CASSTSTGASSTDTQYF
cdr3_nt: TGTGCCAGTAGTACGTCGACTGGAGCCTCTAGCACAGATACGCAGTATTTT

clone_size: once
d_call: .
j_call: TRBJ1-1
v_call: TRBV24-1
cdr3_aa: CATSDPRGENTEAFF
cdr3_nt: TGTGCCACCAGTGATCCCCGTGGAGAGAACACTGAAGCTTTCTTT

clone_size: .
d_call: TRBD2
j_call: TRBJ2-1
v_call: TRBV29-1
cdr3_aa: CSVPRRRGRVSYNEQFF
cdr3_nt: TGCAGCGTCCCCAGAAGGCGTGGGAGGGTCTCCTACAATGAGCAGTTCTTC

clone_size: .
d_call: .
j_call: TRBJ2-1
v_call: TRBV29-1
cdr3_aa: CSVEARYNEQFF
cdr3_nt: TGCAGCGTTGAAGCCAGATACAATGAGCAGTTCTTC

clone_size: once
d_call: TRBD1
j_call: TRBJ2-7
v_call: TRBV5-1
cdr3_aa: CASSGDRAPSYEQYF
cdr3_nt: TGCGCCAGCAGCGGGGACAGGGCCCCCTCCTACGAGCAGTACTTC

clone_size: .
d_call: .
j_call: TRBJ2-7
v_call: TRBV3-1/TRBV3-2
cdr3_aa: CASSHRDEQYF
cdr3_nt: TGTGCCAGCAGCCATCGGGACGAGCAGTACTTC

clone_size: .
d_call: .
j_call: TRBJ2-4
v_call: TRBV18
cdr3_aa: CASSPPGGGGTSAYF
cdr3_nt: TGTGCCAGCTCACCACCAGGTGGAGGGGGCACGTCAGCCTACTTC

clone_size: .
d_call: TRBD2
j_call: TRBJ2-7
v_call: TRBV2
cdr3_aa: CASSGGTSYEQYF
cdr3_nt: TGTGCCAGCAGCGGGGGGACTTCCTACGAGCAGTACTTC

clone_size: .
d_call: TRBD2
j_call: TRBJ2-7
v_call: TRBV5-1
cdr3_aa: CASSLAGLAVAYEQYF
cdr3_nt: TGCGCCAGCAGCTTGGCCGGACTAGCGGTAGCCTACGAGCAGTACTTC

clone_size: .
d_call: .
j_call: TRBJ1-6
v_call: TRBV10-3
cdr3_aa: CAISVADSPLHF
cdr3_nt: TGTGCCATCAGTGTTGCAGATTCACCCCTCCACTTT

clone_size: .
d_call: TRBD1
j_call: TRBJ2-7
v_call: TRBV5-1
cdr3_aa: CASSVGDSSRAPYEQYF
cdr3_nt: TGCGCCAGCAGCGTAGGGGACAGCTCCAGGGCCCCCTACGAGCAGTACTTC

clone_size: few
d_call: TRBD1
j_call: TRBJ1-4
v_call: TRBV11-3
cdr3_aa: CASRQEIRTGNEKLFF
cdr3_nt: TGTGCCAGCAGGCAGGAAATTAGGACAGGGAATGAAAAACTGTTTTTT

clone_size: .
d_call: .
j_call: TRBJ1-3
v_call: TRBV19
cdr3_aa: CASSILQARGNTIYF
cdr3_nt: TGTGCCAGTAGCATATTACAGGCTCGAGGAAACACCATATATTTT

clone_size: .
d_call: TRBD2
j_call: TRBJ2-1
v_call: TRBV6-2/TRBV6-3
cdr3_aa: CASSSTSGEGYNEQFF
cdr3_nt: TGTGCCAGCAGTTCGACTAGCGGAGAGGGTTACAATGAGCAGTTCTTC

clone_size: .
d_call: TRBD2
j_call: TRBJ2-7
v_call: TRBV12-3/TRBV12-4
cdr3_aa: CASSLAGGPEQYF
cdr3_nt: TGTGCCAGCAGTCTCGCGGGAGGGCCGGAGCAGTACTTC

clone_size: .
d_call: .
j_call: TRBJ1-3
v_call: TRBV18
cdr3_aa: CASSPISSGNTIYF
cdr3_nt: TGTGCCAGCTCACCAATCAGCTCTGGAAACACCATATATTTT

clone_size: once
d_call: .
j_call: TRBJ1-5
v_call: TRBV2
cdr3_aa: CASSLEPNSNQPQHF
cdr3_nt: TGTGCCAGCAGCTTGGAGCCAAATAGCAATCAGCCCCAGCATTTT

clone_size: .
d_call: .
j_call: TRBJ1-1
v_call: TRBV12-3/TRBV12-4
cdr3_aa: CASNGNRRVEAFF
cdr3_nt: TGTGCCAGCAACGGGAACAGGAGGGTCGAAGCTTTCTTT

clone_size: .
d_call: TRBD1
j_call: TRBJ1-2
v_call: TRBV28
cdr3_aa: CASSFGTGNGYTF
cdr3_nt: TGTGCCAGCAGTTTTGGGACAGGGAATGGCTACACCTTC

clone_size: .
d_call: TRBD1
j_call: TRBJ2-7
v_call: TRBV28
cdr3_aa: CASSLSGTGGAYEQYF
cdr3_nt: TGTGCCAGCAGTTTAAGCGGAACAGGGGGCGCCTACGAGCAGTACTTC

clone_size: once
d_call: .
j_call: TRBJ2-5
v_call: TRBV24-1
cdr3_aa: CATKGGQETQYF
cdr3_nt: TGTGCCACCAAGGGCGGGCAAGAGACCCAGTACTTC

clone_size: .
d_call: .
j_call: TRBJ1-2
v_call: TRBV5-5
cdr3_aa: CASSNGQNYGYTF
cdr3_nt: TGTGCCAGCAGCAATGGACAGAACTATGGCTACACCTTC

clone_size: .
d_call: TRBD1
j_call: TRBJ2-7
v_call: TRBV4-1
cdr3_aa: CASSQAGTGGQEQYF
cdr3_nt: TGCGCCAGCAGCCAAGCCGGGACAGGGGGCCAAGAGCAGTACTTC

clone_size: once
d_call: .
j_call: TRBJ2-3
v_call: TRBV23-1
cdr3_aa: CASSQSTPPRSGKVTDTQYF
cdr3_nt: TGCGCCAGCAGTCAATCGACCCCTCCCCGTAGCGGCAAAGTCACAGATACGCAGTATTTT

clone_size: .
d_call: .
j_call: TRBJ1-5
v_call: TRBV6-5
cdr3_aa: CASSITGNQPQHF
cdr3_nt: TGTGCCAGCAGTATAACAGGAAATCAGCCCCAGCATTTT

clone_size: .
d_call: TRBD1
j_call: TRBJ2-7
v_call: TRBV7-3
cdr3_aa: CASSPTGARYEQYF
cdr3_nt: TGTGCCAGCAGCCCGACAGGGGCGAGATACGAGCAGTACTTC

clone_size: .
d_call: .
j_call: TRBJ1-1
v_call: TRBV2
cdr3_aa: CASTRGGPNTEAFF
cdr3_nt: TGTGCCAGCACTCGGGGGGGGCCTAACACTGAAGCTTTCTTT

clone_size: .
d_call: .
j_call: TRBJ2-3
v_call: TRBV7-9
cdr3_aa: CASSRGGSLADTQYF
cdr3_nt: TGTGCCAGCAGCCGTGGGGGGAGCCTAGCAGATACGCAGTATTTT

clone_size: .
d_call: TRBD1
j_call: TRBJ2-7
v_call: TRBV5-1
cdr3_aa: CASSAGTGATSSLSYEQYF
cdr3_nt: TGCGCCAGTAGCGCCGGGACAGGGGCGACTAGCTCCCTTTCCTACGAGCAGTACTTC

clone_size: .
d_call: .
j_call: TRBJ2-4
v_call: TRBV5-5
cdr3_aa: CASSLRAGEYIQYF
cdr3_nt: TGTGCCAGCAGCCTCCGGGCTGGGGAGTACATTCAGTACTTC

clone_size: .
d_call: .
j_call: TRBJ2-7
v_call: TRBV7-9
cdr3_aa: CASSLAGVEEQYF
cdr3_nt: TGTGCCAGCAGCTTAGCTGGAGTAGAAGAGCAGTACTTC

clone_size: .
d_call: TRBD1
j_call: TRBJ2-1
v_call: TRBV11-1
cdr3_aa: CASSLDRGVNEQFF
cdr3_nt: TGTGCCAGCAGCTTAGACAGGGGAGTAAATGAGCAGTTCTTC

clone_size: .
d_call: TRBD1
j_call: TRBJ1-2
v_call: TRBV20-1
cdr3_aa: CSAVQGASYTF
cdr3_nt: TGCAGTGCTGTCCAGGGGGCGAGCTACACCTTC